This entry describes one TCR beta chain. Its specificity is not known. Only in-frame clones appear in the TCRdb table, and some are missing; sequencing was by immunoSEQ multiplex PCR. This table has tens of thousands of clones, around 70% appearing once. Looked up from germline, CDR1 is SEHNR and CDR2 is FQNEAQ (reference sequence). This CDR3 is 14 amino acids long. The trim removed 4 bases at V and 6 bases at J, leaving 6 bases unmatched. This sample was included in a study of vaccination effects on CD4 cells after COVID-19. Study findings and constraints: Clones from infection and from vaccination both contracted markedly late after vaccination.

After expansion with viral peptide pools in the ViraFEST assay, antigen-specific CD4+ T cells were sequenced. Isolation of CD4+ T cells took place after about ten days of culture. Prior SARS-CoV-2 infection was absent in the vaccine recipients, as shown by negative nucleocapsid antibodies. This TCR derives from a human donor who received a COVID-19 vaccine. The chain combines TRBV7-9 with TRBJ2-4, with TRBD2 matching 7 bases. The source was CD4+ T cells from PBMCs cultured with SARS-CoV-2 spike peptides, collected before COVID-19 vaccination. The DNA for the CDR3 is TGTGCCAGCAGCTCCTCTAGCGGAGTAAACATTCAGTACTTC. Its translation is CASSSSSGVNIQYF.